This TCR beta chain was identified during a study of cytomegalovirus exposure and HLA in healthy donors (TCRdb year 2017). A note on the overall study: An earlier analysis of under 600 of the donors reported 250 to 350 Gb of sequence data and some 100 million unique TCR beta sequences from approximately 180 million T cells. Roughly 5 DR-DQ haplotypes were treated as single units for association and clustering because of strong linkage in the cohort. Every discovery cohort repertoire had been produced on one sequencing platform. To decide whether each TCR beta V gene segment behaved as functional or pseudogenic, an earlier analysis of approximately 620 of the donors relied on high-throughput TCR beta sequencing. A separate validation cohort of about 110 different subjects was used in addition to the roughly 670-subject first cohort. Across roughly 420 genotyped donors of the cohort, an average of roughly 230,000 unique TCR beta nucleotide sequences per donor were sequenced, and roughly 20% of those sequences were non-productive. Alongside the repertoire data, information on donor age, sex, ethnicity and CMV serostatus was compiled. A later genetic analysis took genome-wide SNP genotypes for about 55% of the 666 donors and used that subset as a discovery cohort. Of the 398 genotyped donors, about 80% fell in the genetic ancestry cluster associated with self-reported Caucasian donors. An early release that covered roughly 600 HLA-typed donors contained around 300 gigabases of sequencing data and 80 million or so unique TCR sequences. HLA typing covered class I and class II loci at four-digit resolution. To predict cytomegalovirus infection status, the study combined high-throughput TCR immunosequencing, statistical association of individual TCRs with disease status, and machine learning. To study patterns of TCR occurrence, a later analysis re-analyzed previously published TCR beta repertoires from 550 to 800 donors and added high-resolution HLA genotyping. The study profiled the T cell repertoires of hundreds of subjects by immunosequencing and related them to cytomegalovirus serostatus. Typing coverage differed by locus: A, B, C, DRB1 and DQB1 were typed in roughly 629-630 donors, DQA1 in 522, DPA1 in 600 to 610, and DPB1 in around 440. The later analysis used no new phenotypic data to find candidate immune exposures, relying instead on TCR beta sequences and their occurrence across donors. The aim of the study was to test whether cataloging public T cell receptors could identify signatures of past pathogen exposure.

Preparation of the library involved the immunoSEQ multiplex PCR assay. The multiplex PCR relied on a mix of 60 forward primers for TCR Vbeta segments and 13 reverse primers for TCR Jbeta segments. A multiplex PCR assay on genomic DNA amplified the CDR3 region of rearranged TCR beta genes. Amplified TCR beta libraries were sequenced as 87-base-pair reads on the Illumina HiSeq System. As for the original processing: Across the 500 to 850 repertoires, a later analysis counted tens of millions of unique TCR beta chains, some 11 million of which were shared by at least two donors. To remove PCR and sequencing errors, raw reads were error-corrected and collapsed into unique sequences using a nearest-neighbor algorithm that merged closely related sequences. V, D and J gene segments were assigned by aligning CDR3 sequences to IMGT reference sequences. For a sequence to be retained, a match of at least six nucleotides to both a V gene segment and a J gene segment was required. Rearrangements were called productive when the CDR3 lacked stop codons and stayed in frame with V and J; all others were non-productive. Following IMGT convention, CDR3 was defined as the stretch from the second conserved V-encoded cysteine to the conserved J-encoded phenylalanine. The earlier analysis of about 530 of the donors excluded any sequence lacking an unambiguous match to a single V gene segment. An earlier analysis of several hundred of the donors classified V segments as functional when productive rearrangements were above 56.7% and as segregating when the standard deviation between donors was above 5%. A statistical classification framework was developed to diagnose cytomegalovirus status using the catalog of TCR beta chain sequences. V and J gene assignment, in a later analysis, came from comparing TCR nucleotide sequences with IMGT/GENE-DB human TR gene sequences. In a later analysis, CDR3 sequences and most-parsimonious VDJ recombination scenarios were assigned using the TCRdist pipeline. In a later analysis, every TCR beta chain was defined by the combination of its CDR3 amino acid sequence and its V-gene family, and reads without a unique V-gene family were dropped. A later analysis removed 592 highly shared, low-generation-probability nucleotide sequences to deal with suspected cross-contamination and a sequencing artifact. In a later analysis, a clonal expansion index for each public chain was calculated from normalized within-repertoire ranks of inferred template counts. In a later analysis, generation probabilities were computed using a VDJ recombination model fitted to out-of-frame rearrangements, and the results were checked against IGoR. In a later analysis, hypergeometric tests were used to score TCR-TCR, TCR-HLA and TCR-CMV co-occurrence, with a repertoire-size bias correction applied to TCR pairs. A later analysis estimated false discovery rates by permuting HLA or CMV assignments 20 times. In a later analysis, co-occurring TCRs were grouped using DBSCAN, and TCRdist sequence similarity was added for clustering within HLA-allele-positive subsets. Co-occurrence clustering excluded repertoires with fewer than 30,000 or more than 120,000 public chains, plus five with anomalous nucleotide sharing. Sourced from immuneACCESS, this table was stored by TCRdb with only in-frame sequences that have V and J called. A share of the clones is absent; for the studies checked, an unresolved V gene accounts for under half, and the remainder has no known explanation. The DNA gave D and trimming, while V, J and clone size come from that table. The sample profile shows about 130,000 clones; over 75% of them were found once. The ten largest clones capture 5% to 7% of the sample.

To note about this clone: Its recognized antigen is unknown. It has no much larger one-base neighbor in the sample; base qualities were not kept.

The CDR3 holds 14 amino acids from the cysteine to the phenylalanine. CDR3 DNA only is kept here, 42 bases in frame from base 1. CDR1 and CDR2 are read off the germline V gene as SGHRS and YFSETQ. Study-level results and caveats: In a later analysis, TCR association rates were found to vary across HLA loci, with the most associated TCRs seen for DRB1 alleles and the fewest for HLA-C alleles. Because HLA typing was unavailable for some donors at each locus, only the typed subset was used in association tests. In a later genetic analysis, fewer N-insertions in productive TCRs were reported among donors in an Asian-associated ancestry cluster than the roughly 700-donor mean. A later analysis associated some 17,000 TCR beta sequences with specific HLA alleles at a false discovery rate of 0.05. According to the authors, the approach could potentially be generalized to other disease states and immunological phenotypes. In a later analysis, several top co-occurrence clusters were reported to appear linked to parvovirus B19, influenza, CMV and Epstein-Barr virus. When HLA alleles, especially DR and DQ, strongly co-occurred, attributing TCR associations to individual alleles was difficult. Some IMGT-functional V segments, including TRBV6-2 and TRBV6-3, could not be told apart with the 87-base-pair reads, so those segments were excluded. Sequencing depth was assumed to be roughly uniform across donors in the presence/absence analyses, though that assumption may not hold. An earlier analysis of around 600 of the donors showed that most TCR beta V segments appeared in productive rearrangements either about 87% or about 30% of the time, which broadly matched IMGT annotations. Compared with equally common non-associated chains, HLA-associated TCR beta chains in a later analysis were more clonally expanded and had lower generation probabilities. A few of the identified cytomegalovirus-associated TCR beta chains were confirmed in vitro to be specific for cytomegalovirus antigens. A total of 150 or so TCR beta chains were listed by the study as associated with cytomegalovirus. The classifier was reported to diagnose cytomegalovirus status with high specificity and sensitivity in both the original cohort and the validation cohort. Most TCR sequences were observed very rarely across donors, whereas some public TCRs were present in many individuals. The only immune exposure information available for the cohort was CMV serostatus. Roughly 17 rarely observed V segments, including chromosome 9 orphons, were excluded from the earlier analysis of 550 to 700 of the donors because counts were too low. According to a later analysis, most CMV-associated TCR beta chains appeared to be HLA-restricted, and the HLA associations seemed to be driven largely by CMV exposure. A further reported finding was that TCR beta sequences accurately predicted the HLA-A and HLA-B alleles for most subjects in the first cohort. In this cohort, only TCR beta chains were sequenced, and detectable features were limited by the absence of alpha or paired-chain data. Linkage disequilibrium might explain the correlated functional status among segregating V segments, but an unknown experimental factor could not be excluded. A group of highly shared sequence variants was considered likely to be a technical artifact of the sequencing pipeline. In a later genetic analysis, a missense DCLRE1C variant was associated with V-gene and J-gene trimming of TCR beta chains, and the association was replicated in an independent cohort.

The cohort comprised fewer than 700 healthy bone marrow donors. At the time of sampling, all cohort members were nominally healthy, though unrecorded immune exposures were likely present. The donor tested CMV seropositive and was one of the 289 seropositive cohort members. Each donor provided a peripheral blood sample, and peripheral blood mononuclear cells were used for TCR beta sequencing. The Qiagen DNeasy Blood Extraction Kit was used to extract genomic DNA from the blood cell samples. Rearrangement joined TRBV5-1 to TRBJ2-5, with 9 bases matching TRBD1. The J call may not be correct, given that the DNA end is closer to TRBJ2-7. The source material was PBMCs. The clonotype was recovered from a woman aged 40 to 50 in good health and CMV-seropositive. CDR3 reads: CASSLGDRDYEQYF. The DNA reads as follows: TGCGCCAGCAGCTTGGGGGACAGGGACTACGAGCAGTACTTC.